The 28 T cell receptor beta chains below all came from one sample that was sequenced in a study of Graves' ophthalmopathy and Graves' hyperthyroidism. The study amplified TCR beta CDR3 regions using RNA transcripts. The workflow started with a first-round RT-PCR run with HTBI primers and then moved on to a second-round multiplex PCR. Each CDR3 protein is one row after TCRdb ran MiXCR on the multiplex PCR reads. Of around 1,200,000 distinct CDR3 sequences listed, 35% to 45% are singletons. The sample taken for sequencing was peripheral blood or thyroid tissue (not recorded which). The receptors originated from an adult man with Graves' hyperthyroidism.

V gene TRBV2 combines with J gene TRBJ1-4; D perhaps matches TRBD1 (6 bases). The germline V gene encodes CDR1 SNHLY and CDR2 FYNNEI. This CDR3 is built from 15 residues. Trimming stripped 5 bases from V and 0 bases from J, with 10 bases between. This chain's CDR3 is CASSRRQATNEKLFF. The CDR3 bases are TGTGCCAGCAGTCGAAGACAGGCAACTAATGAAAAACTGTTTTTT.

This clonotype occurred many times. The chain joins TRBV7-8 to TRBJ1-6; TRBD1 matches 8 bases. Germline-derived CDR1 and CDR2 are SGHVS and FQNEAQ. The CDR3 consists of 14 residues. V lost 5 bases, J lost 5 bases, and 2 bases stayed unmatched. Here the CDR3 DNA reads TGTGCCAGCAGCCCACAGGGGGATAATTCACCCCTCCACTTT. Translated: CASSPQGDNSPLHF.

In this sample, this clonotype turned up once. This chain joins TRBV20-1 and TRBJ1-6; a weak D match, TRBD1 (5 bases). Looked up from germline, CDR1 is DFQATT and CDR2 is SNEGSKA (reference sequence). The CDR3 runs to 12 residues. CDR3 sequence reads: CRARGVNSPLHF. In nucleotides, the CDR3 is TGCAGAGCGAGAGGGGTGAATTCACCCCTCCACTTT.

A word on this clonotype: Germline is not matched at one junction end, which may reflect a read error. The CDR3 here is CASSELGGLNTEAFF. The CDR3 coding sequence is TGTGCCAGCAGTGAATTGGGGGGCTTGAACACTGAAGCTTTCTTT. The chain uses TRBV10-3 and TRBJ1-1, with TRBD1 as a possible D gene (6 bases). CDR3 length equals 15 residues. Germline V gives CDR1 ENHRY, CDR2 SYGVKD.

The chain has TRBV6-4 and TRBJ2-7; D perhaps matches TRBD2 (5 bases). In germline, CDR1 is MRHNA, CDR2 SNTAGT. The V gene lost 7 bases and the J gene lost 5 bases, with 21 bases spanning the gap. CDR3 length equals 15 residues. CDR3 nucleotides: TGTGCCAGCAAATTGTGGCGGAACCCCGGGGACGAGCAGTACTTC. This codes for CASKLWRNPGDEQYF.

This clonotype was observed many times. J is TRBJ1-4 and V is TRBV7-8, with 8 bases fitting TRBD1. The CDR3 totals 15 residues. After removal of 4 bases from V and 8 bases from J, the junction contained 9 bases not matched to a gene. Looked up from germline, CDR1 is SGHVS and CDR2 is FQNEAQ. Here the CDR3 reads CASSSWGRGQEKLFF. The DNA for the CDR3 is TGTGCCAGCAGCTCATGGGGCAGGGGGCAAGAAAAACTGTTTTTT.

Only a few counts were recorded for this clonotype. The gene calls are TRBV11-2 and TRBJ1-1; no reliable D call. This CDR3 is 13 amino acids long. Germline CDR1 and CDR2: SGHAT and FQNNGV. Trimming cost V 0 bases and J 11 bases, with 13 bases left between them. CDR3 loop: CASSLDTGSKAFF. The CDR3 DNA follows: TGTGCCAGCAGCTTAGATACCGGGTCGAAGGCTTTCTTT.

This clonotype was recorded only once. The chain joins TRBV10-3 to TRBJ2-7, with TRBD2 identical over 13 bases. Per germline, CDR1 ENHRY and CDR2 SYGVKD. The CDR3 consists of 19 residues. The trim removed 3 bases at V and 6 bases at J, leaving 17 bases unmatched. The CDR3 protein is CAISEYKGLAGQGIGEQYF. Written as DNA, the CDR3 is TGTGCCATCAGTGAATACAAGGGACTAGCGGGACAGGGAATCGGCGAGCAGTACTTC.

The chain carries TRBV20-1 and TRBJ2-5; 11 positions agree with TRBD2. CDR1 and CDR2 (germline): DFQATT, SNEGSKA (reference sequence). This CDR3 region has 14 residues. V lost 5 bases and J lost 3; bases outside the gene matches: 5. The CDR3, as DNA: TGCAGTGCTCAAACTAGCGGGGGAGAAGAGACCCAGTACTTC. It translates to CSAQTSGGEETQYF.

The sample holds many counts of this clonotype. As DNA, the CDR3 is TGTGCCAGCAGCCGGACAGCCAATCAGCCCCAGCATTTT. As protein: CASSRTANQPQHF. This chain connects TRBV14 to TRBJ1-5, with D maybe TRBD1 (6 bases). From germline, CDR1 is SGHDN and CDR2 FVKESK. The CDR3 runs 13 residues. V lost 4 bases to trimming and J lost 3 bases, with 7 bases between them.

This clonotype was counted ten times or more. This chain's CDR3 is CASSPSLGRSYEQYF. The DNA for the CDR3 is TGCGCCAGCAGCCCCAGTTTGGGGCGCTCCTACGAGCAGTACTTC. The gene calls are TRBV5-1 and TRBJ2-7; a weak D match, TRBD1 (5 bases). The CDR3 is made up of 15 amino acids. Germline CDR1 is SGHRS and CDR2 is YFSETQ. Trimming shortened V by 4 bases and J by 0 bases, and 14 bases separated the two germline ends.

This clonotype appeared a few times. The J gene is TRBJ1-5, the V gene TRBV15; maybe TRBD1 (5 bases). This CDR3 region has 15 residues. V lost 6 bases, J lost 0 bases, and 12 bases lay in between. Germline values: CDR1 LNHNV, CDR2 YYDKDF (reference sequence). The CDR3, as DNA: TGTGCCACCAGTACGCGGGGGAATAGCAATCAGCCCCAGCATTTT. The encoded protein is CATSTRGNSNQPQHF.

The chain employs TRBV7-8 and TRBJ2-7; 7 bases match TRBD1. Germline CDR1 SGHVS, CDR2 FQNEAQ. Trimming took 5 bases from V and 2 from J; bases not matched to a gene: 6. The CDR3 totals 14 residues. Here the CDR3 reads CASSPGQITYEQYF. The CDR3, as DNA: TGTGCCAGCAGCCCGGGACAGATTACCTACGAGCAGTACTTC. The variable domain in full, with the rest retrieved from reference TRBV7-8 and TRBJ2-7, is GAGVSQSPRYKVAKRGQDVALRCDPISGHVSLFWYQQALGQGPEFLTYFQNEAQLDKSGLPSDRFFAERPEGSVSTLKIQRTQQEDSAVYLCASSPGQITYEQYFGPGTRLTVT.

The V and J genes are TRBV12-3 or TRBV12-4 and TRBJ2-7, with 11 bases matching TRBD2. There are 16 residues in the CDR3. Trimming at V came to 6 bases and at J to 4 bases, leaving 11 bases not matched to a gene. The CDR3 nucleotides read TGTGCCAGCAGCCAACGCCGGCTAGCGGGAGGATACGAGCAGTACTTC. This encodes CASSQRRLAGGYEQYF.

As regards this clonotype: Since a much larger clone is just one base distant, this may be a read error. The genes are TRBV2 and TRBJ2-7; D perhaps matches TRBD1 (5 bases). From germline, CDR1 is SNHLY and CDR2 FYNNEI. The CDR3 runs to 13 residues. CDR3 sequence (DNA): TGTACCAGCAGCGCGGAGACAGCATACGAGCAGTACTTC. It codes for CTSSAETAYEQYF.

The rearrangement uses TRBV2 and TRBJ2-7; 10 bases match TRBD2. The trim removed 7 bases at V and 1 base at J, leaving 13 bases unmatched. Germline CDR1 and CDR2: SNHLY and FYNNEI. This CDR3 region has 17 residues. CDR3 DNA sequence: TGTGCCAGCACCCCAGAGGGGGTTAGCGGGAGGTCCTACGAGCAGTACTTC. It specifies CASTPEGVSGRSYEQYF.

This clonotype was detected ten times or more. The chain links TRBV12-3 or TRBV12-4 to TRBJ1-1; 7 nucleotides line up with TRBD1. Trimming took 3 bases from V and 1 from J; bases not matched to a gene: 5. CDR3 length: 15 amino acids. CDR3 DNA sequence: TGTGCCAGCAGTTTTCAGGGGGGCGCGAACACTGAAGCTTTCTTT. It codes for CASSFQGGANTEAFF.

The DNA for the CDR3 is TGTGCCAGCAGCGCACCAAAACCCAAGACACCTAACACTGAAGCTTTCTTT. It translates to CASSAPKPKTPNTEAFF. V gene TRBV5-5 combines with J gene TRBJ1-1, with no clear D. The CDR3 extends over 17 amino acids. Germline loops: CDR1 SGHKS, CDR2 YYEKEE (reference sequence). The V and J ends lost 4 bases and 2 bases respectively, with 21 bases between them.

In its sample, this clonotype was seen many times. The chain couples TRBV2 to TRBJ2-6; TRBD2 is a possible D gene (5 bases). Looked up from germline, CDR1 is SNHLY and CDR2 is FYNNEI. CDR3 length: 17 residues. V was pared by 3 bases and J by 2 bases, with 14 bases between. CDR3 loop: CASSEGSRGTGANVLTF. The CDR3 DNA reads TGTGCCAGCAGTGAGGGGTCCCGAGGGACTGGGGCCAACGTCCTGACTTTC.

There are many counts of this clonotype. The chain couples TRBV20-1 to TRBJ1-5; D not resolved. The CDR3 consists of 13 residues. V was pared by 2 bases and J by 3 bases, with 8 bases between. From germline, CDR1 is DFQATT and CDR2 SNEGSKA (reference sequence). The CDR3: CSARRRYNQPQHF. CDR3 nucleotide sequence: TGCAGTGCTAGACGACGGTACAATCAGCCCCAGCATTTT.

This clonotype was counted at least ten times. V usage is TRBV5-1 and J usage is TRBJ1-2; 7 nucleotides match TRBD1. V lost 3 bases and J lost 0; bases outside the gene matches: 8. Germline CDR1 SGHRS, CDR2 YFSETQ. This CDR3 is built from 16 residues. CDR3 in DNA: TGCGCCAGCAGCTCCCGGACAGGTTCCTCTAACTATGGCTACACCTTC. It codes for CASSSRTGSSNYGYTF.

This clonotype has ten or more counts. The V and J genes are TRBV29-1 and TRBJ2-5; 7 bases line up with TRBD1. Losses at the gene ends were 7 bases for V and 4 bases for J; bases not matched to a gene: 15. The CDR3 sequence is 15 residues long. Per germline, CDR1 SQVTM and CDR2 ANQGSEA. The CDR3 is CSAGGYRGPGETQYF. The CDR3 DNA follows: TGCAGCGCTGGGGGTTACAGGGGCCCAGGAGAGACCCAGTACTTC.

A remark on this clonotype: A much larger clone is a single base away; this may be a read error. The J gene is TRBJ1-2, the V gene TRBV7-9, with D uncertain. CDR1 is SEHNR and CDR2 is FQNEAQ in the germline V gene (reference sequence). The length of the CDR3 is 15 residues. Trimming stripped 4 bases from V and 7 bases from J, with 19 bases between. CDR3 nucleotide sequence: TGTGCCAGCAGCTATGTGGCCACGGTGAGCGGTGGCTACACCTTC. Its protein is CASSYVATVSGGYTF.

The CDR3 here is CASSDQAGYTF. The CDR3 nucleotides read TGTGCCAGCAGTGACCAGGCAGGCTACACCTTC. The genes are TRBV7-9 and TRBJ1-2, with D uncertain. This CDR3 has 11 residues. The ends were cut back, 6 bases at V and 8 bases at J, with 10 bases in the middle. CDR1 is SEHNR and CDR2 is FQNEAQ in the germline V gene (reference sequence).

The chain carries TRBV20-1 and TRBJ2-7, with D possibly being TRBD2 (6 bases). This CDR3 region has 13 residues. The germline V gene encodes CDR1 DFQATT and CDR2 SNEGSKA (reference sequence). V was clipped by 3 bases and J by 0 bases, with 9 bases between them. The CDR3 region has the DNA TGCAGTGCTAGGTGGCGGGACTCCTACGAGCAGTACTTC. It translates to CSARWRDSYEQYF.

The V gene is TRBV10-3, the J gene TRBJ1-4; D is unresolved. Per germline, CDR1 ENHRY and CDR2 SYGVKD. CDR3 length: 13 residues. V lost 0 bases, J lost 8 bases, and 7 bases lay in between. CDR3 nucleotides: TGTGCCATCAGTGAGTCCAACTTCGAAAAACTGTTTTTT. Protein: CAISESNFEKLFF.

In DNA form, the CDR3 reads TGCAGCGTTACTCACCGTCAGGGCTTTGGCTACACCTTC. Amino acids: CSVTHRQGFGYTF. The gene calls are TRBV29-1 and TRBJ1-2; tentative D call: TRBD1 (5 bases). CDR3 length equals 13 residues. Germline CDR1 SQVTM, CDR2 ANQGSEA. V lost 5 bases and J 7 bases, leaving 17 bases between the germline ends.

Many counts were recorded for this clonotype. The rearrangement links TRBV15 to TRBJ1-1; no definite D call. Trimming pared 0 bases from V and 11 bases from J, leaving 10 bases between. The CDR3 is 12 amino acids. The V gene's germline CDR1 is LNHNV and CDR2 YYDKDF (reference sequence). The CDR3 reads CATSRDIPAAFF. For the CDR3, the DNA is TGTGCCACCAGCAGAGATATTCCGGCGGCTTTCTTT.